This is a list of T cell receptor beta chains from one sample in a study of control samples from healthy donors and cancer patients. Generated by immunoSEQ multiplex PCR, the TCRdb table keeps only in-frame clones and is missing some. The sample yields some 130,000 clones, 80% to 95% seen once. The specimen sequenced was blood. These receptors originate from a man aged 40-49 years in good health. Each CDR3 is given with its conserved first and last residue. Fields, in order: D gene, V gene, clone size, J gene, CDR3 length, CDR3 protein, CDR3 DNA. A D gene is named only where the DNA matches it firmly. Expanded clones get a size class; other rows say once, few or many, or leave the size out.

.,TRBV4-2,.,TRBJ1-1,16,CASSPHATGENTEAFF,TGTGCCAGCAGCCCCCACGCGACGGGCGAGAACACTGAAGCTTTCTTT
.,TRBV7-9,.,TRBJ1-4,12,CASSSFREKLFF,TGTGCCAGCAGCTCGTTCAGGGAAAAACTGTTTTTT
.,TRBV27,.,TRBJ1-1,15,CASSLRGVANTEAFF,TGTGCCAGCAGTTTAAGGGGAGTGGCGAACACTGAAGCTTTCTTT
.,TRBV24-1,.,TRBJ2-2,15,CATSDQGSHPGELFF,TGTGCCACCAGTGATCAAGGCAGTCACCCCGGGGAGCTGTTTTTT
.,TRBV2,.,TRBJ2-5,14,CASSEGTGQETQYF,TGTGCCAGCAGTGAAGGTACAGGGCAAGAGACCCAGTACTTC
TRBD1,TRBV19,.,TRBJ1-5,15,CASSPVGQDNQPQHF,TGTGCCAGTAGTCCCGTGGGACAGGACAATCAGCCCCAGCATTTT
TRBD2,TRBV10-3,.,TRBJ2-2,15,CAISGLAGHTGELFF,TGTGCCATCAGTGGACTAGCGGGGCACACCGGGGAGCTGTTTTTT
.,TRBV25-1,.,TRBJ2-7,14,CASSERGGSYEQYF,TGTGCCAGCAGTGAGCGAGGGGGGTCCTACGAGCAGTACTTC
.,TRBV24-1,.,TRBJ1-1,19,CATSDLHSLTWVAGTEAFF,TGTGCCACCAGTGATTTGCATTCTTTAACCTGGGTGGCGGGAACTGAAGCTTTCTTT
TRBD1,TRBV5-1,.,TRBJ1-4,15,CASSLEGTGVEKLFF,TGCGCCAGCAGCTTGGAAGGGACAGGGGTTGAAAAACTGTTTTTT
.,TRBV7-3,.,TRBJ1-5,17,CASSGPPATGFGQPQHF,TGTGCCAGCAGCGGACCGCCCGCAACAGGGTTCGGACAGCCCCAGCATTTT
TRBD1,TRBV19,.,TRBJ1-5,16,CASSMEQGFRNQPQHF,TGTGCCAGTAGTATGGAACAGGGGTTTCGCAATCAGCCCCAGCATTTT
.,TRBV2,few,TRBJ1-6,18,CASSWEDWDTSYNSPLHF,TGTGCCAGCAGTTGGGAGGACTGGGACACCTCCTATAATTCACCCCTCCACTTT
.,TRBV4-1,.,TRBJ2-6,16,CASSHRLVSGANVLTF,TGCGCCAGCAGCCACCGACTAGTCTCTGGGGCCAACGTCCTGACTTTC
.,TRBV20-1,.,TRBJ2-7,12,CSASHRPNEQYF,TGCAGTGCTAGTCACCGACCCAACGAGCAGTACTTC
.,TRBV3-1/TRBV3-2,.,TRBJ1-1,14,CASSQDSRPAPAFF,TGTGCCAGCAGCCAAGATTCCAGGCCGGCACCGGCTTTCTTT
.,TRBV5-5,.,TRBJ2-3,14,CASSHLDRTDTQYF,TGTGCCAGCAGCCATCTAGACCGCACAGATACGCAGTATTTT
TRBD1,TRBV19,.,TRBJ1-2,15,CASSLGQGANYGYTF,TGTGCCAGTAGTCTCGGACAGGGGGCAAACTATGGCTACACCTTC
.,TRBV6-5,.,TRBJ2-5,13,CASRVRGQETQYF,TGTGCCAGCAGAGTTCGGGGCCAAGAGACCCAGTACTTC
.,TRBV4-1,.,TRBJ2-7,14,CASSQESPTYEQYF,TGCGCCAGCAGCCAAGAGTCTCCGACCTACGAGCAGTACTTC
.,TRBV2,.,TRBJ2-2,14,CASTKQGGTGELFF,TGTGCCAGCACTAAACAGGGAGGGACCGGGGAGCTGTTTTTT
.,TRBV4-1,.,TRBJ1-1,15,CASSQGGGMNTEAFF,TGCGCCAGCAGCCAAGGGGGGGGGATGAACACTGAAGCTTTCTTT
.,TRBV19,.,TRBJ1-5,16,CASSGQLLNSNQPQHF,TGTGCCAGTAGTGGTCAGCTCCTCAATAGCAATCAGCCCCAGCATTTT
.,TRBV1,.,TRBJ2-3,15,CTSSRAGLLTDTQYF,TGCACCAGCAGCCGGGCGGGACTTCTTACAGATACGCAGTATTTT
TRBD2,TRBV2,.,TRBJ2-5,15,CASCMTSGVWETQYF,TGTGCCAGCTGCATGACTAGCGGGGTATGGGAGACCCAGTACTTC
TRBD2,TRBV11-2,once,TRBJ2-3,18,CASSLDWSGGLRTDTQYF,TGTGCCAGCAGCTTAGATTGGAGCGGGGGGCTCCGCACAGATACGCAGTATTTT
.,TRBV24-1,.,TRBJ2-5,14,CATSDNGPQETQYF,TGTGCCACCAGTGATAATGGTCCACAAGAGACCCAGTACTTC
.,TRBV10-3,.,TRBJ2-5,15,CAISDTLGRGETQYF,TGTGCCATCAGTGACACCCTTGGCAGAGGGGAGACCCAGTACTTC
.,TRBV4-1,.,TRBJ1-2,15,CASSQGRGGPYGYTF,TGCGCCAGCAGCCAGGGGCGAGGGGGTCCCTATGGCTACACCTTC
.,TRBV10-3,.,TRBJ1-4,15,CAISESGGRSEKLFF,TGTGCCATCAGTGAGTCGGGGGGCCGTAGTGAAAAACTGTTTTTT
.,TRBV9,.,TRBJ2-1,13,CAGSRDSSNEQFF,TGTGCCGGTAGTAGGGACTCGTCCAATGAGCAGTTCTTC
TRBD1,TRBV28,.,TRBJ1-6,15,CASSYRDRENSPLHF,TGTGCCAGCAGTTACCGGGACAGGGAAAATTCACCCCTCCACTTT
.,TRBV14,.,TRBJ2-1,17,CASSQGRAGAPHNEQFF,TGTGCCAGCAGCCAAGGTCGGGCAGGGGCCCCTCACAATGAGCAGTTCTTC
TRBD1,TRBV9,.,TRBJ1-2,15,CASSAPGQGWRGYTF,TGTGCCAGCAGCGCTCCGGGACAGGGATGGAGAGGCTACACCTTC
.,TRBV3-1/TRBV3-2,.,TRBJ2-5,14,CASSQEHRIGTQYF,TGTGCCAGCAGCCAAGAGCATCGCATAGGGACCCAGTACTTC
.,TRBV11-2,.,TRBJ2-6,16,CASSPGRDSGANVLTF,TGTGCCAGCAGCCCCGGTAGGGACTCTGGGGCCAACGTCCTGACTTTC
.,TRBV5-4,.,TRBJ1-1,12,CASSFRRREAFF,TGTGCCAGCAGCTTCAGAAGGCGTGAAGCTTTCTTT
TRBD1,TRBV27,once,TRBJ2-7,14,CASSQGQGEGEQYF,TGTGCCAGCAGTCAAGGACAGGGGGAGGGCGAGCAGTACTTC
TRBD1,TRBV11-1,.,TRBJ1-3,16,CASSHRQGEKGNTIYF,TGTGCCAGCAGCCACCGCCAGGGGGAAAAAGGAAACACCATATATTTT
.,TRBV9,once,TRBJ2-1,14,CASSVDYSANEQFF,TGTGCCAGCAGCGTAGATTACAGTGCCAATGAGCAGTTCTTC